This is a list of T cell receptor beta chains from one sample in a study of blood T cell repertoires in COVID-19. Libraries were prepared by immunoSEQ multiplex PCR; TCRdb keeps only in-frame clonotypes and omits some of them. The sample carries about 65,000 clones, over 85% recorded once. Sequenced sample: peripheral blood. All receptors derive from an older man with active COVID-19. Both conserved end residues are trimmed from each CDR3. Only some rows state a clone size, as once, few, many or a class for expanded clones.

ASSYLQGTTEAF	-	TRBV6-2/TRBV6-3	TRBJ1-1
ASSRLTAETQY	-	TRBV19	TRBJ2-5
ASSQEPAGGPSPPH	-	TRBV4-2	TRBJ1-6
ASSIVPGVSGNTIY	once	TRBV19	TRBJ1-3
ASSPSGGPHNSPLH	-	TRBV7-9	TRBJ1-6
ASSYIGTYSYNEQF	-	TRBV6-5	TRBJ2-1
SVERQATEAF	-	TRBV29-1	TRBJ1-1
ASSSTREDYGYT	-	TRBV6-2/TRBV6-3	TRBJ1-2
ASSSLGQPQH	-	TRBV19	TRBJ1-5
ASRPAGGGAKDTQY	-	TRBV5-1	TRBJ2-3
ASSPNRGMNTEAF	once	TRBV18	TRBJ1-1
ASSLGQALKAEKLF	-	TRBV7-6	TRBJ1-4
ASSLGVEGLRGEAF	-	TRBV5-1	TRBJ1-1
ASSYLGRGDSPLH	-	TRBV6-5	TRBJ1-6